This T cell receptor (beta chain) is drawn from a study of human T cells and chemical hapten exposure (dated by TCRdb to 2020 to 2022). For the wider study: For sensitization, 2% DPC in acetone was applied to a roughly 2 cm by roughly 2 cm area of upper inner arm skin. The libraries were sequenced as a pool, and the TCR yield per sample differed mostly because of small variations in library volumes within the pool. Throughout the approximately 25-week study period, patients were also given weekly therapeutic DPC doses on the scalp. Patch testing was performed on the upper back with Finn chambers containing 0.01% DPC, and the patch tests were scored after 6 days according to International Contact Dermatitis Research Group standards. Around 30 alopecia patients provided blood for TCR sequencing at one to four time points (pre-sensitization, 2, 6 and 24 weeks). Peripheral blood TCR repertoire changes were tracked in vivo in alopecia patients during primary and secondary sensitization to the hapten diphenylcyclopropenone (DPC). The patient cohort, mostly female, included alopecia areata with under or over 50% scalp involvement, alopecia totalis and alopecia universalis. Blood samples were taken from patients before sensitization (week 0) and at 2, 6 and about 24 weeks after DPC sensitization.

The label giving this sample's time point can be read as: patch test 2, 6 weeks after DPC sensitization. The treatment or condition label corresponds to: therapeutic diphenylcyclopropenone sensitization with weekly scalp DPC. At each patch-test visit, blood was drawn before the patch test was applied. To be eligible, patients had to be aged 18 to 70, diagnosed with alopecia and judged suitable for DPC therapy, while pregnant patients were excluded. Total RNA was extracted from unfractionated whole blood that had been collected in Tempus Blood RNA tubes. General conclusions and limits of the study: Compared with pre-sensitization or healthy control sets, expanded TCRs formed significantly more large CDR3 similarity clusters, which is consistent with antigen-driven responses. A positive correlation was found between the number of PT1 expanded TCRs and patch test score, with significance reached at thresholds 8, 16 and 32 but not 4. Repeated subsampling changed both the strength of the expansion versus patch-test correlation and the threshold at which the correlation became significant. Because all patients had alopecia, a presumed autoimmune disease, the immune response of the patients might differ from that of healthy individuals. The number of TCRs above 1 in 1000 frequency did not change with DPC sensitization; there was no evidence of global repertoire structure alterations.

Per the germline V gene, KGHSH is the CDR1 and LQKENI is the CDR2. The CDR3 goes from the cysteine to the phenylalanine over 17 residues. Solely the CDR3 DNA is kept, with 51 bases framed from the first base. V trim: 3 bases; J trim: 1 base; unmatched bases: 8. The table lists this clonotype with many counts. What this receptor recognizes is not known. No much larger clone is present one base from it, and per-base qualities are unavailable. The library relied on RACE. TCRdb names NextSeq 500 as the instrument used. During library preparation, unique molecular identifiers were attached to individual cDNA molecules so that TCRs could be counted in a quantitative, reproducible way. From each blood RNA sample, both TCR alpha and TCR beta chains were sequenced. Under the source paper's analysis protocol: The median number of TCRs per sample was approximately 96,000, ranging from about 23,224 to 690,600. The Decombinator software suite was used to annotate the V, J and CDR3 of the TCR reads. To make PS versus PT1 abundance plots, every sample was subsampled to the same number of TCRs (28,000). TCRs were defined as expanded if absent before sensitization and observed at least eight times at the 2-week time point. TCRdb ran its own pipeline on the public reads, namely fastp trimming at Q25 and MiXCR clone calling, and kept in-frame beta chains. Under each unique CDR3 protein, matching rows form one entry showing the most common genes and DNA. TCRdb's processing, not the study's, gives the V and J calls here. The sample yields more than 75,000 distinct CDR3 sequences; more than 8.5% were counted once. The ten largest make up 2.5% of the sample.

Recombination connected TRBV18 to TRBJ1-3; 8 bases in the junction line up with TRBD1. Specimen: whole blood, collected in connection with sensitization to the hapten diphenylcyclopropenone (DPC). The sequence came from a woman in her twenties or thirties with alopecia areata. Some clones in this sample may be carry-over from other donors' samples. DNA sequence: TGTGCCAGCTCACCCATCGGACAGGGTAGTTCTGGAAACACCATATATTTT. Its amino acids are CASSPIGQGSSGNTIYF. Where the CDR3 stops, the reference TRBV18 and TRBJ1-3 genes take over; the full variable domain is NAGVMQNPRHLVRRRGQEARLRCSPMKGHSHVYWYRQLPEEGLKFMVYLQKENIIDESGMPKERFSAEFPKEGPSILRIQQVVRGDSAAYFCASSPIGQGSSGNTIYFGEGSWLTVV.